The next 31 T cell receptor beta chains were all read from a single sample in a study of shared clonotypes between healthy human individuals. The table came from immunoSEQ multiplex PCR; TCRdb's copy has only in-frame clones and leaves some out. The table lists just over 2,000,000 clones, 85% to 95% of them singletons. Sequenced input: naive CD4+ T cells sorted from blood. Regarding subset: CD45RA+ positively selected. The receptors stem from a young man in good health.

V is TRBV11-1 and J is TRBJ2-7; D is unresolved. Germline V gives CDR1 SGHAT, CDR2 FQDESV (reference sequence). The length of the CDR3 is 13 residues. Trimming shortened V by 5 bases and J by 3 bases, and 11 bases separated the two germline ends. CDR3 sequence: CASSPMPDYEQYF. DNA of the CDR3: TGTGCCAGCAGCCCGATGCCCGACTACGAGCAGTACTTC. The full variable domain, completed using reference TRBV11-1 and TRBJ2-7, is EAEVAQSPRYKITEKSQAVAFWCDPISGHATLYWYRQILGQGPELLVQFQDESVVDDSQLPKDRFSAERLKGVDSTLKIQPAELGDSAMYLCASSPMPDYEQYFGPGTRLTVT.

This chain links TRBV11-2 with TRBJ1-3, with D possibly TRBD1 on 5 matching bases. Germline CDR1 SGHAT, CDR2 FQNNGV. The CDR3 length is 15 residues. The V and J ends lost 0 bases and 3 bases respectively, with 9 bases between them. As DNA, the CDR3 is TGTGCCAGCAGCTTAGAGGGGGGATTTGGAAACACCATATATTTT. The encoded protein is CASSLEGGFGNTIYF.

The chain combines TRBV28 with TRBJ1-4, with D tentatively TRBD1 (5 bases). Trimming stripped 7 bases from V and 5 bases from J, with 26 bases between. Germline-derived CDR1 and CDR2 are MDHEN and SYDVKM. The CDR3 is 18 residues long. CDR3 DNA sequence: TGTGCCAGCACCCTAGGGGCAGGAGCAGGGTACGGGAATGAAAAACTGTTTTTT. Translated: CASTLGAGAGYGNEKLFF.

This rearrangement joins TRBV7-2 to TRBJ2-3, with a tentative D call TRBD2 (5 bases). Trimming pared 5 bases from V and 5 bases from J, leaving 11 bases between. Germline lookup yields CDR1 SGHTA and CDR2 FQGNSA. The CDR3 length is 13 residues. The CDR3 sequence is CASSLTMGDTQYF. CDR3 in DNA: TGTGCCAGCAGCCTGACTATGGGAGATACGCAGTATTTT.

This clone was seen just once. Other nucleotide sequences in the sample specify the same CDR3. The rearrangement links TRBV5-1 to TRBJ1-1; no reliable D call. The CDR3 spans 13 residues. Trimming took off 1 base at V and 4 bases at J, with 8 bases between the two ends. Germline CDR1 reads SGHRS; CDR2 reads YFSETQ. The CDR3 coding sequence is TGCGCCAGCAGCTTGATGTCCGGCACTGAAGCTTTCTTT. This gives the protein CASSLMSGTEAFF. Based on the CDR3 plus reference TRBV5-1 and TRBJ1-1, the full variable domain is KAGVTQTPRYLIKTRGQQVTLSCSPISGHRSVSWYQQTPGQGLQFLFEYFSETQRNKGNFPGRFSGRQFSNSRSEMNVSTLELGDSALYLCASSLMSGTEAFFGQGTRLTVV.

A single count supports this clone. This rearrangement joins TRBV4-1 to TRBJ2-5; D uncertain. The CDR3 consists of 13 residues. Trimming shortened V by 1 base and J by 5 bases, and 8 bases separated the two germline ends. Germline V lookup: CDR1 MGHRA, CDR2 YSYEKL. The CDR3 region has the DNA TGCGCCAGCAGCCAAGGGGTAGGGGAGACCCAGTACTTC. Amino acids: CASSQGVGETQYF.

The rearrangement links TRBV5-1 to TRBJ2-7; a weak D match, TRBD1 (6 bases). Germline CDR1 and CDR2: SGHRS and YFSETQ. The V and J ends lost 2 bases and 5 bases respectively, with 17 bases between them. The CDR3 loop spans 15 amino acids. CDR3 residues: CASSLGGVSVDEQYF. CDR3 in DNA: TGCGCCAGCAGCTTAGGGGGAGTTTCTGTGGACGAGCAGTACTTC.

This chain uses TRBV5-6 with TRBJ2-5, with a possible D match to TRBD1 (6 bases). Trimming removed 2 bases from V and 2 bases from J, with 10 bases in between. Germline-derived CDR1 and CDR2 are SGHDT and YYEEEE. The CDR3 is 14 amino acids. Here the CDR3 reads CASSFKQGQETQYF. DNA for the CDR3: TGTGCCAGCAGCTTCAAACAGGGTCAAGAGACCCAGTACTTC.

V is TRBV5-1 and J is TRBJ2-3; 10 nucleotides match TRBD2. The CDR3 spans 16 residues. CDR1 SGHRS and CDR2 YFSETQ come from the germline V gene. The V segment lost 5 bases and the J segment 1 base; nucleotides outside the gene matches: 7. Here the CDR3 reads CASRFPGTSGTDTQYF. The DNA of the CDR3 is TGCGCCAGCAGGTTTCCCGGGACTAGCGGCACAGATACGCAGTATTTT.

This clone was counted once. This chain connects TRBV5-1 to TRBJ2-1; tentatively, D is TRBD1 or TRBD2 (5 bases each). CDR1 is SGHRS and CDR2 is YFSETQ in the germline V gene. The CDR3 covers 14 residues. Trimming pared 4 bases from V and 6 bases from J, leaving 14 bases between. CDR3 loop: CASSRDPPSNEQFF. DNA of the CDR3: TGCGCCAGCAGCCGGGACCCCCCGTCCAATGAGCAGTTCTTC.

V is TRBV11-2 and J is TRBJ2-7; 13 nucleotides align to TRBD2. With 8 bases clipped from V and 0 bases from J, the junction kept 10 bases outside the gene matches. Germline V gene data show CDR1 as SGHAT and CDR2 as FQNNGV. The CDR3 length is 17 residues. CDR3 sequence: CASARTSGGAGSYEQYF. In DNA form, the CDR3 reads TGTGCCAGCGCAAGAACTAGCGGGGGGGCGGGCTCCTACGAGCAGTACTTC. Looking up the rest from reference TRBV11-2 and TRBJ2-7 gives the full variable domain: EAGVAQSPRYKIIEKRQSVAFWCNPISGHATLYWYQQILGQGPKLLIQFQNNGVVDDSQLPKDRFSAERLKGVDSTLKIQPAKLEDSAVYLCASARTSGGAGSYEQYFGPGTRLTVT.

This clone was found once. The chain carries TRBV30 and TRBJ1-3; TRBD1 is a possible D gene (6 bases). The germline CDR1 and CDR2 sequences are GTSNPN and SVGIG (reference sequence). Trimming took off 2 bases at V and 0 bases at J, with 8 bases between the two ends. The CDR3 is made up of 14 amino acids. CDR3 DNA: TGTGCCTGGAGTTGGGGGCCCTCTGGAAACACCATATATTTT. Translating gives CAWSWGPSGNTIYF.

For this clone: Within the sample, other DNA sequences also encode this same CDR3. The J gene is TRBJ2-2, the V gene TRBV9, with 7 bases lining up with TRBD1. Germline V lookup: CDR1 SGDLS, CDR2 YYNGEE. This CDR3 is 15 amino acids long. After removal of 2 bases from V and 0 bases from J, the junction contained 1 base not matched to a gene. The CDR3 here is CASSVQGANTGELFF. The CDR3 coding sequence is TGTGCCAGCAGCGTTCAGGGGGCGAACACCGGGGAGCTGTTTTTT. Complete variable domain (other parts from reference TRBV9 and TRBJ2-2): DSGVTQTPKHLITATGQRVTLRCSPRSGDLSVYWYQQSLDQGLQFLIQYYNGEERAKGNILERFSAQQFPDLHSELNLSSLELGDSALYFCASSVQGANTGELFFGEGSRLTVL.

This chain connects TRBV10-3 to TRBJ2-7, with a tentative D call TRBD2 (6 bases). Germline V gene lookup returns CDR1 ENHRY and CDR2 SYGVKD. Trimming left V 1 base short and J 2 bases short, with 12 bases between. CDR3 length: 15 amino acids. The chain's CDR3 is CAISEFSSVTYEQYF. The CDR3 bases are TGTGCCATCAGTGAGTTCTCTAGCGTCACCTACGAGCAGTACTTC.

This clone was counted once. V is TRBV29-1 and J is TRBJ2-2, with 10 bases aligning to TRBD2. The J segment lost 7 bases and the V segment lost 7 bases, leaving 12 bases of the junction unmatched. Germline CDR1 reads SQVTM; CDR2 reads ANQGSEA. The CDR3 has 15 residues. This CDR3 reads CSAVSGGSKNGELFF. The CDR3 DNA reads TGCAGCGCAGTTAGCGGGGGGAGTAAGAACGGGGAGCTGTTTTTT.

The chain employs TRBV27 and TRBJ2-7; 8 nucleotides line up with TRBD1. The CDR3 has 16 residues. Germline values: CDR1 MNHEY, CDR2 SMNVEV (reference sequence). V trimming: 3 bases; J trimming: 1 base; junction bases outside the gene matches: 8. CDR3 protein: CASSLTGASFSYEQYF. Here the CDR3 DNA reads TGTGCCAGCAGTTTGACAGGGGCCTCCTTTTCCTACGAGCAGTACTTC.

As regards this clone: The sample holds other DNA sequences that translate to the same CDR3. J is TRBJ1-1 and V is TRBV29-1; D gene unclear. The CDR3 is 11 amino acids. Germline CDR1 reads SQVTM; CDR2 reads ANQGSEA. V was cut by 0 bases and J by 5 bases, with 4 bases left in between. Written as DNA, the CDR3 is TGCAGCGTTGAAGATCGTACTGAAGCTTTCTTT. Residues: CSVEDRTEAFF.

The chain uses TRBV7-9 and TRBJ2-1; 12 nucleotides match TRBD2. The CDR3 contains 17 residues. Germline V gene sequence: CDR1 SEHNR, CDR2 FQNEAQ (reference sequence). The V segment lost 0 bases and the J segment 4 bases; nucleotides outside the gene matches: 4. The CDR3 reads CASSLALAGGPYNEQFF. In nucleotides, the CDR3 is TGTGCCAGCAGCTTAGCGCTAGCGGGGGGGCCATACAATGAGCAGTTCTTC.

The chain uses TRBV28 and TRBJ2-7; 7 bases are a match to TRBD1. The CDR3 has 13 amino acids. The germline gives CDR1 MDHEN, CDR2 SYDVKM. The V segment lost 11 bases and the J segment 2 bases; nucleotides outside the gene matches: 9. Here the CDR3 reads CAGSGQSPYEQYF. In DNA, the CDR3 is TGTGCCGGTTCGGGACAGTCACCCTACGAGCAGTACTTC.

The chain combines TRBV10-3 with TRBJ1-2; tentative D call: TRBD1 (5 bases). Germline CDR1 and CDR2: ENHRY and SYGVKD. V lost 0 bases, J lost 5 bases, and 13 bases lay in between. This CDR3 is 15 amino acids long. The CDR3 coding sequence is TGTGCCATCAGTGAGTCAAGGGAGGGGACTTATGGCTACACCTTC. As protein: CAISESREGTYGYTF.

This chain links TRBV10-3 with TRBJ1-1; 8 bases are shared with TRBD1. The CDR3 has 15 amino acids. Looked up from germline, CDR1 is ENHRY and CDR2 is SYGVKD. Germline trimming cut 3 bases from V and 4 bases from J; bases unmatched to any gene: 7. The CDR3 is CAISDDRGALTEAFF. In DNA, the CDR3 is TGTGCCATCAGTGACGACAGGGGCGCCCTCACTGAAGCTTTCTTT.

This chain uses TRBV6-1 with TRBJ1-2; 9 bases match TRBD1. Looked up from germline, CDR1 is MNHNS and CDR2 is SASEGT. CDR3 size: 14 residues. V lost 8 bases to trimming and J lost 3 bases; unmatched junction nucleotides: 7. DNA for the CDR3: TGTGCCAGCCGCAACAGGGGGCAGGACTATGGCTACACCTTC. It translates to CASRNRGQDYGYTF.

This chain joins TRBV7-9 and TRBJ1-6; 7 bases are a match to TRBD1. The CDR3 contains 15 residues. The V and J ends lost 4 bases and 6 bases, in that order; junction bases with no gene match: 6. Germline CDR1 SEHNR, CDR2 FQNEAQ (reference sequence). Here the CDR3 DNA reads TGTGCCAGCAGCTCAGGACAGGCGCCTAATTCACCCCTCCACTTT. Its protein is CASSSGQAPNSPLHF.

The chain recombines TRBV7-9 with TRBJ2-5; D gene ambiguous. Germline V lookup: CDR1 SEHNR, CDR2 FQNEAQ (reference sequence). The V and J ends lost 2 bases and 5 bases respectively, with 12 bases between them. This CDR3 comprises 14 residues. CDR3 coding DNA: TGTGCCAGCAGCTTATTAACGGCCTCGGAGACCCAGTACTTC. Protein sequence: CASSLLTASETQYF. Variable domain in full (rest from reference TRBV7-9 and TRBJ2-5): DTGVSQNPRHKITKRGQNVTFRCDPISEHNRLYWYRQTLGQGPEFLTYFQNEAQLEKSRLLSDRFSAERPKGSFSTLEIQRTEQGDSAMYLCASSLLTASETQYFGPGTRLLVL.

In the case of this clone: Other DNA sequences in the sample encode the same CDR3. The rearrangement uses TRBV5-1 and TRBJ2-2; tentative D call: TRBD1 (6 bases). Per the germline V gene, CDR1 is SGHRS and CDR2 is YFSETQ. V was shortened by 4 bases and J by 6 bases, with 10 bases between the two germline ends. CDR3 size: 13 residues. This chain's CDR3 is CASSEQGSGELFF. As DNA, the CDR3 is TGCGCCAGCAGCGAACAGGGATCCGGGGAGCTGTTTTTT. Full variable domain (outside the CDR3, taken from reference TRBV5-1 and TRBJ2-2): KAGVTQTPRYLIKTRGQQVTLSCSPISGHRSVSWYQQTPGQGLQFLFEYFSETQRNKGNFPGRFSGRQFSNSRSEMNVSTLELGDSALYLCASSEQGSGELFFGEGSRLTVL.

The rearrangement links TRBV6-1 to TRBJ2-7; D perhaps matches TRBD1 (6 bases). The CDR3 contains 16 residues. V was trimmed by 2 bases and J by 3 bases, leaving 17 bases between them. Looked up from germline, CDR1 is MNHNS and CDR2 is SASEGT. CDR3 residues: CASSEPQTGYSYEQYF. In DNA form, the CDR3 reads TGTGCCAGCAGTGAACCCCAGACAGGTTACAGCTACGAGCAGTACTTC.

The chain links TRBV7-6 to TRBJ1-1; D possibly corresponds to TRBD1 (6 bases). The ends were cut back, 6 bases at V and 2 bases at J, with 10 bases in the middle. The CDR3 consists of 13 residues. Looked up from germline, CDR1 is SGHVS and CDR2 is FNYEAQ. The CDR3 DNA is TGTGCCAGCAGTCGCAGGGGTAACACTGAAGCTTTCTTT. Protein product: CASSRRGNTEAFF.

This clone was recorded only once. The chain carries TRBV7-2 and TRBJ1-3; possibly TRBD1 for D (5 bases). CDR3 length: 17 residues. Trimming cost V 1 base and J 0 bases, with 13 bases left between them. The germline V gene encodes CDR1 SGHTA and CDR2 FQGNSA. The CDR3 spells CASSLEQAGSSGNTIYF. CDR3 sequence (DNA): TGTGCCAGCAGCTTAGAACAAGCAGGGAGCTCTGGAAACACCATATATTTT. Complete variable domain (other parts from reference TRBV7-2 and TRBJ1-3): GAGVSQSPSNKVTEKGKDVELRCDPISGHTALYWYRQSLGQGLEFLIYFQGNSAPDKSGLPSDRFSAERTGGSVSTLTIQRTQQEDSAVYLCASSLEQAGSSGNTIYFGEGSWLTVV.

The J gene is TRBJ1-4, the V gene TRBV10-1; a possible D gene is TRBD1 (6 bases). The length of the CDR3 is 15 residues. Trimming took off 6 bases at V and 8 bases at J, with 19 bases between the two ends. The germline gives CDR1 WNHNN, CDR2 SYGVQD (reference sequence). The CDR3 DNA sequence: TGCGCCAGCAGCCAGAGGACAGCTCCGGGAGAAAAACTGTTTTTT. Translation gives CASSQRTAPGEKLFF.

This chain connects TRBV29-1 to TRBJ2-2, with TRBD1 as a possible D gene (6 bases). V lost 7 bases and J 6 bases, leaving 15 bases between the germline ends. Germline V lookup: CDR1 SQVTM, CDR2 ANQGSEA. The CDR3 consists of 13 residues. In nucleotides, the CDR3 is TGCAGCGGGGCCCCCAGGGGAGCCGGGGAGCTGTTTTTT. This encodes CSGAPRGAGELFF.

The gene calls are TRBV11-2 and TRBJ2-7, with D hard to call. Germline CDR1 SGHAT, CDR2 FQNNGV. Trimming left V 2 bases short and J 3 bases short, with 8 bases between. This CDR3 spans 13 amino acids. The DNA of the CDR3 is TGTGCCAGCAGCTTAAGTCACATCTACGAGCAGTACTTC. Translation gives CASSLSHIYEQYF.